What follows describes a single T cell receptor (beta chain). Its antigen is undetermined. The data were obtained in a study of glioma-infiltrating T cells after dendritic cell vaccination. Across the whole study: Samples are from glioblastoma patients in Phase I and II dendritic cell vaccine trials. Between the early 2000s and the early 2010s, patients got autologous tumor lysate-pulsed dendritic cell vaccines. Study-wide results and caveats: Higher pretreatment TIL content predicted longer progression-free time and survival.

Primers: 60 V beta forward and 13 J beta reverse. The repertoire was sequenced with immunoSEQ multiplex PCR; TCRdb's copy has only in-frame clones and lacks some. The sample yields about 82,000 clones, over 85% seen once. With 5 bases removed from V and 5 bases from J, the gap between germline ends came to 12 bases. This CDR3 is 12 amino acids long. Germline lookup yields CDR1 SQVTM and CDR2 ANQGSEA. This sequence was found in a human donor with glioblastoma. The chain couples TRBV29-1 to TRBJ1-1; D might be TRBD1 (6 bases). The sequenced sample was blood, obtained before dendritic cell vaccination. The CDR3 reads CSVRGGTTEAFF. CDR3 bases: TGCAGCGTTAGAGGGGGAACTACTGAAGCTTTCTTT.